One and the same sample provided the 22 T cell receptor beta chains below, sequenced in a study of T-cell memory formation after mild COVID-19. MiXCR was run by TCRdb on the 5' RACE reads, yielding one entry per CDR3 protein. The sample contains some 330,000 distinct CDR3 sequences, about 21% of which appear only once. The sample taken for sequencing was PBMCs or a T cell subset sorted from them (not recorded which). All receptors derive from an adult woman who had mild COVID-19 (a few samples of this study predate the infection). Cell type and time point are not known.

This chain connects TRBV7-2 to TRBJ2-7, with 9 bases identical to TRBD2. The CDR3 has 15 residues. The V segment lost 4 bases and the J segment 6 bases; nucleotides outside the gene matches: 10. Germline V gene sequence: CDR1 SGHTA, CDR2 FQGNSA. The CDR3 bases are TGTGCCAGCAGCTATTGGGCTAGCGGGAAACTCGAGCAGTACTTC. Translation gives CASSYWASGKLEQYF.

A few counts support this clonotype. The chain recombines TRBV7-9 with TRBJ2-1; 12 bases are shared with TRBD2. This CDR3 has 12 amino acids. Germline CDR1 is SEHNR and CDR2 is FQNEAQ (reference sequence). V lost 5 bases and J lost 15; bases outside the gene matches: 5. CDR3 sequence: CASSLGLAGMFF. CDR3 DNA: TGTGCCAGCAGCCTAGGACTAGCGGGAATGTTCTTC.

This clonotype has only a few counts. J is TRBJ2-3 and V is TRBV24-1; tentatively, D is TRBD2 (5 bases). CDR1 is KGHDR, CDR2 SFDVKD, per germline. Trimming removed 10 bases at V and 3 bases at J, with 13 bases between. The CDR3 runs 13 residues. The CDR3 coding sequence is TGTGCCACGGCTAGAGGGAGTACAGATACGCAGTATTTT. Amino acid sequence: CATARGSTDTQYF.

This clonotype has more than one count but fewer than ten. The CDR3 sequence: CASSFTGTSGSYEQYF. The CDR3 bases are TGTGCCAGCAGCTTCACCGGGACTAGCGGTTCCTACGAGCAGTACTTC. This chain connects TRBV7-3 to TRBJ2-7; TRBD2 matches 11 bases. The germline gives CDR1 SGHTA, CDR2 FQGTGA. The CDR3 extends over 16 amino acids. The trim removed 3 bases at V and 1 base at J, leaving 5 bases unmatched.

The CDR3: CASQEGSGNTIYF. As DNA, the CDR3 is TGTGCCAGTCAGGAGGGCTCTGGAAACACCATATATTTT. J is TRBJ1-3 and V is TRBV6-5; D ambiguous. This CDR3 contains 13 residues. Germline values: CDR1 MNHEY, CDR2 SVGAGI. With 9 bases removed from V and 0 bases from J, the gap between germline ends came to 9 bases.

J is TRBJ1-2 and V is TRBV5-1; 7 bases fit TRBD1. The junction had 11 bases not matched to a gene; V was cut back by 5 bases and J by 4 bases. The CDR3 sequence is 15 residues long. Germline loops: CDR1 SGHRS, CDR2 YFSETQ. CDR3 region: CASSRDLDRVYGYTF. The CDR3 bases are TGCGCCAGCAGTCGAGACCTTGACAGGGTCTATGGCTACACCTTC.

Turning to this clonotype: An end of the junction does not agree with germline; a read error may underlie this. The J gene is TRBJ2-1, the V gene TRBV7-2; D call uncertain. CDR1 is SGHTA and CDR2 is FQGNSA in the germline V gene. The CDR3 contains 13 residues. The CDR3 spells CACSLGWANEQFF. CDR3 in DNA: TGTGCCTGCAGCCTGGGTTGGGCAAATGAGCAGTTCTTC.

Note on this clonotype: A read error may account for a junction end that differs from germline. The V gene is TRBV7-8, the J gene TRBJ2-5; D is possibly TRBD1 (6 bases). CDR1 and CDR2 from the germline V gene are SGHVS and FQNEAQ. This CDR3 region has 15 residues. The CDR3 region has the DNA TGTGCCAGCAGCTTAGCGTGGACAGCCCAAGAGATCCAGTACTTC. Protein sequence: CASSLAWTAQEIQYF.

CDR3: CASTQASGFDGYTF. In nucleotides, the CDR3 is TGTGCCAGCACCCAAGCCTCAGGGTTCGATGGCTACACCTTC. The chain employs TRBV7-2 and TRBJ1-2, with D perhaps matching TRBD1 (5 bases). V was pared by 7 bases and J by 6 bases, with 18 bases between. This CDR3 spans 14 amino acids. Germline V gene sequence: CDR1 SGHTA, CDR2 FQGNSA. The entire variable domain, with the rest obtained from reference TRBV7-2 and TRBJ1-2, is as follows: GAGVSQSPSNKVTEKGKDVELRCDPISGHTALYWYRQSLGQGLEFLIYFQGNSAPDKSGLPSDRFSAERTGGSVSTLTIQRTQQEDSAVYLCASTQASGFDGYTFGSGTRLTVV.

This clonotype was counted a few times. The rearrangement uses TRBV30 and TRBJ2-7, with D uncertain. Germline CDR1 GTSNPN, CDR2 SVGIG (reference sequence). The germline V and J ends were trimmed by 2 bases and 3 bases, with 11 bases remaining between them. CDR3 length equals 13 residues. Here the CDR3 reads CAWSNRVYYEQYF. The CDR3 DNA follows: TGTGCCTGGAGTAATAGGGTTTACTACGAGCAGTACTTC.

CDR3 sequence (DNA): TGTGCCTGGAGTAATTTTGGGGGAAATGAGCAGTTCTTC. Encoded protein: CAWSNFGGNEQFF. J is TRBJ2-1 and V is TRBV30; either TRBD1 or TRBD2 may supply D (5 bases each). CDR1 and CDR2 from the germline V gene are GTSNPN and SVGIG (reference sequence). The V and J ends lost 2 bases and 7 bases respectively, with 12 bases between them. The CDR3 is 13 amino acids.

V gene TRBV11-2 combines with J gene TRBJ1-2, with no clear D. V lost 5 bases to trimming and J lost 7 bases, with 14 bases between them. The CDR3 has 13 amino acids. Germline values: CDR1 SGHAT, CDR2 FQNNGV. The chain's CDR3 is CASSPIKRAGYTF. CDR3 in DNA: TGTGCCAGCAGCCCCATAAAAAGGGCTGGCTACACCTTC.

Only a few counts were recorded for this clonotype. The V gene is TRBV7-2, the J gene TRBJ1-6, with D unresolved. Germline V lookup: CDR1 SGHTA, CDR2 FQGNSA. The CDR3 loop spans 13 amino acids. Trimming removed 5 bases from V and 7 bases from J, with 9 bases in between. The CDR3: CASSNFINSPLHF. The CDR3 DNA is TGTGCCAGCAGCAATTTTATAAATTCACCCCTCCACTTT.

This clonotype showed up just a few times. The rearrangement uses TRBV20-1 and TRBJ2-3; D gene ambiguous. Germline-derived CDR1 and CDR2 are DFQATT and SNEGSKA (reference sequence). The CDR3 contains 12 residues. V shed 8 bases and J shed 1 base, with 10 bases lying between them. The DNA for the CDR3 is TGCAGTCCTTACTTGGGCACAGATACGCAGTATTTT. Amino acids: CSPYLGTDTQYF.

The CDR3 protein is CASGPPSSYEQYF. DNA of the CDR3: TGCGCCAGCGGTCCGCCGAGCTCCTACGAGCAGTACTTC. The rearrangement uses TRBV5-1 and TRBJ2-7; D gene ambiguous. The ends were cut back, 7 bases at V and 0 bases at J, with 11 bases in the middle. This CDR3 comprises 13 residues. From germline, CDR1 is SGHRS and CDR2 YFSETQ. The complete variable domain, with remaining parts taken from reference TRBV5-1 and TRBJ2-7, reads KAGVTQTPRYLIKTRGQQVTLSCSPISGHRSVSWYQQTPGQGLQFLFEYFSETQRNKGNFPGRFSGRQFSNSRSEMNVSTLELGDSALYLCASGPPSSYEQYFGPGTRLTVT.

The chain employs TRBV4-1 and TRBJ1-2; the D gene is possibly TRBD1 (5 bases). With 1 base removed from V and 0 bases from J, the gap between germline ends came to 12 bases. The germline CDR1 and CDR2 sequences are MGHRA and YSYEKL. This CDR3 has 16 amino acids. The CDR3 region is CASSQVGDRTNYGYTF. As DNA, the CDR3 is TGCGCCAGCAGCCAAGTAGGGGACCGAACTAACTATGGCTACACCTTC.

This clonotype was recorded a few times. This chain joins TRBV4-3 and TRBJ1-2; the D gene is possibly TRBD1 (5 bases). There are 16 residues in the CDR3. The V gene's germline CDR1 is LGHNA and CDR2 YSLEER. V shed 0 bases and J shed 9 bases, with 20 bases lying between them. CDR3 bases: TGCGCCAGCAGCCAAGATCTCGCTCAGGACACCTTTAGCTACACCTTC. It translates to CASSQDLAQDTFSYTF.

This clonotype was picked up a small number of times. The J gene is TRBJ2-5, the V gene TRBV7-3; 10 nucleotides align to TRBD2. This CDR3 is 16 amino acids long. Trimming took 0 bases from V and 2 from J; bases not matched to a gene: 3. CDR1 is SGHTA, CDR2 FQGTGA, per germline. The CDR3 spells CASSLTSGGTQETQYF. CDR3 in DNA: TGTGCCAGCAGCTTAACTAGCGGGGGGACGCAAGAGACCCAGTACTTC.

V is TRBV24-1 and J is TRBJ2-3, with D perhaps TRBD1 or TRBD2 (7 bases each). Germline CDR1 is KGHDR and CDR2 is SFDVKD. The CDR3 contains 16 residues. The V gene lost 4 bases and the J gene lost 5 bases, with 18 bases spanning the gap. The CDR3 coding sequence is TGTGCCACCAGTGAACTCGACAGGGAGGGAATAGATACGCAGTATTTT. It specifies CATSELDREGIDTQYF.

The V and J genes are TRBV12-3 or TRBV12-4 and TRBJ2-7; either TRBD1 or TRBD2 may fit D (5 bases each). The CDR3 runs 12 residues. Between the trimmed V and J ends, which lost 6 bases and 6 bases, there was a span of 12 bases. CDR3 nucleotides: TGTGCCAGCAGCGCAGGGACGGTCGAGCAGTACTTC. This gives the protein CASSAGTVEQYF.

V usage is TRBV5-4 and J usage is TRBJ1-2; weak D call: TRBD1 (6 bases). The CDR3 has 14 residues. The V gene lost 4 bases and the J gene lost 5 bases, with 15 bases spanning the gap. Per germline, CDR1 SGHNT and CDR2 YYREEE (reference sequence). The CDR3 sequence is CASSPGGGDYGYTF. DNA for the CDR3: TGTGCCAGCAGCCCCGGGGGCGGTGATTATGGCTACACCTTC.

The chain couples TRBV11-2 to TRBJ2-3; 15 bases are a match to TRBD2. The V gene's germline CDR1 is SGHAT and CDR2 FQNNGV. After removal of 5 bases from V and 7 bases from J, the junction contained 4 bases not matched to a gene. The CDR3 runs to 15 residues. In DNA form, the CDR3 reads TGTGCCAGCAGCCCCGGGACTAGCGGGAGGAATACGCAGTATTTT. It specifies CASSPGTSGRNTQYF.